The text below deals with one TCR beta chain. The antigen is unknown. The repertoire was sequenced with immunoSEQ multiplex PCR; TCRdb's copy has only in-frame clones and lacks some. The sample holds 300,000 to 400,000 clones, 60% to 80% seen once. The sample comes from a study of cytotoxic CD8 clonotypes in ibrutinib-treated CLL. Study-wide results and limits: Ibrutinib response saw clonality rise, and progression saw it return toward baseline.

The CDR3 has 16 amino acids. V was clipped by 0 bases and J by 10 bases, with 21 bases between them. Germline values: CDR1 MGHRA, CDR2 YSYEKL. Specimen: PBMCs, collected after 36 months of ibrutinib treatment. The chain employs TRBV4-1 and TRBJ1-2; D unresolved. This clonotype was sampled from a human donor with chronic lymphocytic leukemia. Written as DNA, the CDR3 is TGCGCCAGCAGCCAAGAGTGGCTCGGCAGGACCTCCGACTACACCTTC. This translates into CASSQEWLGRTSDYTF.